This T cell receptor (beta chain) was profiled in a study of blood T cells in healthy people across ages. A J-beta primer mix and a sample-barcoded 5' primer were used in a second PCR of about 7 to 12 cycles. A single record per CDR3 protein comes from TCRdb applying MiXCR to the 5' RACE reads. The profile shows 1.5 million to 2 million distinct CDR3 sequences, approximately 32% of them singletons. Concerning this clonotype: The antigen is undetermined.

Germline CDR1 reads SGHKS; CDR2 reads YYEKEE (reference sequence). V lost 2 bases, J lost 11 bases, and 14 bases lay in between. This CDR3 comprises 13 residues. General study points: Estimated diversity that came from one million T cells was considered an underestimate.

Healthy Caucasian individuals from Russia aged 6 to 90 were enrolled as donors. The study isolated at least 6.5 million PBMCs from each sample. The rearrangement joins TRBV5-5 to TRBJ1-5; D is unclear. Sample: blood. The clonotype originates from a woman aged 30 to 39 in good health. The DNA of the CDR3 is TGTGCCAGCAGCTTCTCTCCTGCCGGGTCCCAGCATTTT. This codes for CASSFSPAGSQHF.